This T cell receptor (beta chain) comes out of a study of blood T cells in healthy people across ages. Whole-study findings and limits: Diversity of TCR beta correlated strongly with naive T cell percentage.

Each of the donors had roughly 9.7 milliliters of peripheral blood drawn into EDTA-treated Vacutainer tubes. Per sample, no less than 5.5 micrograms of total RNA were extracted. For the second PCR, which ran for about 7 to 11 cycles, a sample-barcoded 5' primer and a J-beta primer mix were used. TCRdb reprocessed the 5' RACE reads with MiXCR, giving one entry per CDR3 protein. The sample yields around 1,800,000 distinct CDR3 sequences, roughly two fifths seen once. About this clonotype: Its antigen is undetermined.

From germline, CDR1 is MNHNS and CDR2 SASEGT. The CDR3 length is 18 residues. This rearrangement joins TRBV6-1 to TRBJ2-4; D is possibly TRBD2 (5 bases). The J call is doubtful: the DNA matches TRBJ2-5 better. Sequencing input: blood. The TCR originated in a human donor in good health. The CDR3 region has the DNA TGTGCCAGCAGCGCCAACTACCCGGGATTAGGGTGGAAAGAGACCCAGTACTTC. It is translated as CASSANYPGLGWKETQYF.